The 8 T cell receptor beta chains below all came from one sample that was sequenced in a study of T cells in Graves' hyperthyroidism and ophthalmopathy. TCR beta CDR3 sequences were amplified from RNA transcripts. Carried out on the TCR CDR3, a first-round RT-PCR used the HTBI primer set. TCRdb reprocessed the multiplex PCR reads via MiXCR and lists one record per CDR3 protein. The sample has some 620,000 distinct CDR3 sequences, about a sixth seen once; the top ten hold 3.5% to 4%. The sequenced sample consisted of blood. The receptors stem from a woman aged 25 to 39 with Graves' hyperthyroidism.

In this sample, this clonotype turned up a few times. This chain connects TRBV5-4 to TRBJ2-1, with TRBD2 identical over 8 bases. V shed 4 bases and J 2 bases; nucleotides not matched to a gene: 5. CDR3 length equals 15 residues. Germline V lookup: CDR1 SGHNT, CDR2 YYREEE (reference sequence). The CDR3 DNA is TGTGCCAGCAGCCATAGCGGGGTTACCTACAATGAGCAGTTCTTC. Translation gives CASSHSGVTYNEQFF.

The V gene is TRBV25-1, the J gene TRBJ2-5; weak D call: TRBD1 (5 bases). Trimming took 1 base from V and 5 from J, leaving 8 bases between them. CDR3 length equals 13 residues. Looked up from germline, CDR1 is MGHDK and CDR2 is SYGVNS. CDR3 region: CASSEWKGETQYF. Written as DNA, the CDR3 is TGTGCCAGCAGTGAATGGAAGGGGGAGACCCAGTACTTC.

Ten or more counts support this clonotype. The CDR3 reads CASTSRGGRNEQYF. The CDR3 nucleotides are TGTGCCAGCACCTCTCGCGGGGGGCGCAACGAGCAGTACTTC. This sequence joins TRBV7-2 and TRBJ2-7; 8 bases align to TRBD2. The CDR3 consists of 14 residues. The ends lost 7 bases at V and 5 bases at J; junction bases unmatched: 10. From germline, CDR1 is SGHTA and CDR2 FQGNSA.

To note about this clonotype: A much bigger clone sits one base away, suggesting this may be a read error. The V gene is TRBV2, the J gene TRBJ1-3; no firm D call. From germline, CDR1 is SNHLY and CDR2 FYNNEI. The CDR3 has 15 amino acids. CDR3 protein: CASSEVGMAGNTMYF. Here the CDR3 DNA reads TGTGCCAGCAGTGAAGTGGGGATGGCTGGAAACACCATGTATTTT.

The chain links TRBV19 to TRBJ2-3; 9 bases match TRBD1. CDR1 and CDR2 from the germline V gene are LNHDA and SQIVND (reference sequence). The CDR3 loop spans 16 amino acids. V was pared by 4 bases and J by 8 bases, with 13 bases of the junction left unmatched. CDR3 amino acids: CASSTPHRGLSGTQYF. The CDR3 region has the DNA TGTGCCAGTAGTACCCCTCACAGGGGGCTAAGCGGTACGCAGTATTTT.

This clonotype was seen many times. This rearrangement joins TRBV14 to TRBJ1-2; D gene uncertain. Trimming removed 6 bases from V and 0 bases from J, with 8 bases in between. Germline V CDR1 and CDR2: SGHDN, FVKESK. CDR3 length: 13 residues. In DNA form, the CDR3 reads TGTGCCAGCAGTCCTGTTCCTAACTATGGCTACACCTTC. Amino acid sequence: CASSPVPNYGYTF.

This chain connects TRBV30 to TRBJ2-7; 9 nucleotides line up with TRBD1. This CDR3 spans 15 amino acids. Germline trimming cut 3 bases from V and 5 bases from J; bases unmatched to any gene: 11. CDR1 and CDR2 (germline): GTSNPN, SVGIG (reference sequence). The CDR3, as DNA: TGTGCCTGGAGGAGGACAGGGGCCATCGCCCACGAGCAGTACTTC. It specifies CAWRRTGAIAHEQYF.

Comments on this clonotype: Being one base from a much bigger clone, this may be a read error. This chain uses TRBV28 with TRBJ1-5; D is uncertain. The CDR3 has 15 amino acids. CDR1 is MDHEN, CDR2 SYDVKM, per germline. V lost 6 bases to trimming and J lost 6 bases, with 18 bases between them. The CDR3 DNA follows: TGTGCCAGCAGGATACACTACCAGACAATTCAGCCCCAGCATTTT. It specifies CASRIHYQTIQPQHF.